A single T cell receptor beta chain is shown here with its context. The data originate from a study of blood T cell repertoires in COVID-19. Background on the study: PBMCs, B-cell-depleted T cells, or T cells were the source of the cDNA or gDNA that made up the material.

In the authors' methods: Reference gene primers were amplified, and this amplification served to estimate nucleated cell counts. Profiled with immunoSEQ multiplex PCR; TCRdb holds only in-frame clones, not every one. V, J and clone size are taken as reported in that table, and D and trimming were inferred from the DNA itself. The sample includes around 170,000 clones, about nine tenths of them seen just once. The V and J ends lost 5 bases and 6 bases respectively, with 17 bases between them. This CDR3 comprises 16 residues. CDR1 and CDR2 (germline): SGHVS, FNYEAQ. The V call is TRBV7-6, the J call TRBJ1-6, with D possibly matching TRBD1 (6 bases). The sequencing input was peripheral blood. This sequence was found in a man between 60 and 75 years old with acute or convalescent COVID-19. In nucleotides, the CDR3 is TGTGCCAGCAGCCAAGAACAGCGGGGGCTTAATTCACCCCTCCACTTT. Residues: CASSQEQRGLNSPLHF.